Described below is a single T cell receptor beta chain sequence and its context. Its antigen remains undetermined. One base away there is no much larger clone; base qualities are not given. What this sample's treatment or condition label stands for: some 19 received Ad26.COV2.S at low or high dose, single or two shots; about 5 received placebo; per-sample allocation not given. For vaccine and placebo recipients, repertoires were sequenced using samples collected on day 63 after the first injection. Between 29 July and 7 August 2020, Cohort 1b enrolled around 25 adults aged 18-55 years at one site in Boston, USA. Ad26.COV2.S was a replication-incompetent adenovirus type 26 vector expressing a prefusion-stabilized SARS-CoV-2 spike protein from the original Wuhan strain. V drops 1 base and J drops 7 bases, leaving 13 bases in between. From the cysteine through the phenylalanine, the CDR3 covers 14 amino acids. Only the CDR3 part of the read is kept: 42 bases, read in frame from the first base. The germline V gene encodes CDR1 MNHNS and CDR2 SASEGT.

These data come from a study of Ad26.COV2.S vaccination and SARS-CoV-2 variants (dated by TCRdb to the early 2020s). The study in broad terms: Vaccine-arm donors came from COV1001, a multicentre, randomized, double-blind, placebo-controlled phase I-IIa trial of Ad26.COV2.S in healthy adults. Ad26.COV2.S was administered intramuscularly at a dose of 5x10^10 or 1x10^11 viral particles, either as one shot or as two shots given 56 days apart. TCRbeta repertoire sequencing was used to assess the specificity and breadth of SARS-CoV-2-reactive T cell receptors after Ad26.COV2.S vaccination. The TCR-sequenced set comprised about 32 samples: some 19 Ad26.COV2.S vaccine recipients, 5 placebo recipients and 8 SARS-CoV-2 convalescent individuals. Trial participants were randomized into five groups of five, in which low-dose or high-dose Ad26.COV2.S was given once or twice, or placebo was given on both occasions. Investigators remained blinded to trial group allocation during experiments and outcome assessment.

Summary of the overall study and its limitations: Vaccine and placebo recipients had comparable non-spike TCR breadth, which fits with the vaccine containing only spike. Comparing responses between vaccine doses or regimens was not something the study was powered to do. Compared with placebo recipients, Ad26.COV2.S recipients showed higher spike-specific TCR breadth (P = 0.0014). Substantial breadth of spike-specific CD8+ and CD4+ T cell responses was reported after vaccination. According to the authors, total T cell responses may have been underestimated by the TCR breadth and depth analyses.

The immunoSEQ Assay was used to sequence TCRbeta CDR3 regions. After extraction, genomic DNA underwent amplification by bias-controlled multiplex PCR, followed by high-throughput sequencing. The original methods were these. To quantify the absolute abundance of every unique TCRbeta CDR3 region, sequences were collapsed and filtered. T cell fraction was estimated by normalizing TCRbeta template counts to usable DNA, with usable DNA measured through amplification of reference genes found in all nucleated cells. Repertoire TCRs were annotated as SARS-CoV-2-specific by exact matching of V gene, CDR3 amino acid sequence and J gene to a known reactive TCR set. MIRA supplied the reference SARS-CoV-2 TCR set, which was filtered for enrichment in COVID-19-positive ImmuneCODE repertoires so that public or cross-reactive TCRs were removed. Using the MIRA antigens, annotated TCRs were further analysed by specific ORF or by position within an ORF. Breadth was defined as the number of annotated unique rearrangements divided by the total number of unique productive rearrangements, and depth was defined as the summed frequency of the annotated unique rearrangements. Group comparisons of TCR breadth used two-sided Wilcoxon rank-sum tests. TCRdb's version of the immuneACCESS table is confined to in-frame rearrangements and falls short of the full clone set. An unresolved V gene accounts for under half of the shortfall where checked; the remainder is of unknown origin. That table is the source of V, J and clone size, and D and trimming were worked out from the DNA. This sample comprises about 440,000 clones, 90% of them detected only once. The ten largest account for less than 5.5% of the sample.

This TCR derives from a person aged 18-65 years who received the Ad26.COV2.S COVID-19 vaccine or a placebo. The material sequenced was peripheral blood, taken in a trial of Ad26.COV2.S vaccine versus placebo. The chain employs TRBV6-1 and TRBJ1-2, with the D gene call left open. CDR3 region: CASSEDGRVRGYTF. The sequenced DNA: TGTGCCAGCAGTGAAGATGGAAGGGTCCGTGGCTACACCTTC.